The sample holds one count of the clone carrying this T cell receptor (beta chain). CDR1 and CDR2 (germline): MNHEY, SMNVEV (reference sequence). Trimming took off 2 bases at V and 8 bases at J, with 15 bases between the two ends. The CDR3 covers 14 residues. Only in-frame clones appear in the TCRdb table, and some are missing; sequencing was by immunoSEQ multiplex PCR. The table shows roughly 32,000 clones, with nearly 90% occurring only once. These data belong to a study of OX40 agonist ivuxolimab in advanced cancers. The chain has TRBV27 and TRBJ1-2; a weak D match, TRBD1 (5 bases). The TCR sequence derives from an adult with an advanced solid tumor such as melanoma, head and neck, liver or kidney cancer. Source: CD4+ or CD8+ T cells sorted from blood, taken in a trial of the OX40 agonist ivuxolimab. The CDR3 protein is CASSLIDSEDGYTF. Here the CDR3 DNA reads TGTGCCAGCAGTTTAATAGACAGCGAAGACGGCTACACCTTC.